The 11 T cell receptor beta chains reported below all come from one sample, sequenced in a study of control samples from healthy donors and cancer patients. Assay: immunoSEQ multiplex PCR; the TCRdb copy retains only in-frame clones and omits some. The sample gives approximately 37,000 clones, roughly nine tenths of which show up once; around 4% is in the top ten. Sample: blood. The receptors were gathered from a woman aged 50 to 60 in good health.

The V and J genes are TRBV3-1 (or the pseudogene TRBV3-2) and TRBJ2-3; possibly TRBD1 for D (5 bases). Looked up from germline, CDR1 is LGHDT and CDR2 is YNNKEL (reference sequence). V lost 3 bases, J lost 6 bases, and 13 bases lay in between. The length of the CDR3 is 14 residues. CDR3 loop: CASSQGRAGDTQYF. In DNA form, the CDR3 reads TGTGCCAGCAGCCAGGGCAGGGCTGGCGATACGCAGTATTTT.

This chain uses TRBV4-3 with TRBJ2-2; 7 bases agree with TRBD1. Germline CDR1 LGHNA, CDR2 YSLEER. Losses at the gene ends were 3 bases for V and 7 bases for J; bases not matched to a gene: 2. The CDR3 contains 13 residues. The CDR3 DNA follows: TGCGCCAGCAGCCACAGGGGGATCGGGGAGCTGTTTTTT. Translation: CASSHRGIGELFF.

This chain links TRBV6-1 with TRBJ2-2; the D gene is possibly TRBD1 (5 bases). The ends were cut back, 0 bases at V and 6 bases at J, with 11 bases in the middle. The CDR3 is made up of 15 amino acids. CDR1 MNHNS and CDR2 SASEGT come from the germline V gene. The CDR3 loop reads CASSEAQRGAGELFF. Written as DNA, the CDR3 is TGTGCCAGCAGTGAAGCCCAAAGGGGCGCCGGGGAGCTGTTTTTT.

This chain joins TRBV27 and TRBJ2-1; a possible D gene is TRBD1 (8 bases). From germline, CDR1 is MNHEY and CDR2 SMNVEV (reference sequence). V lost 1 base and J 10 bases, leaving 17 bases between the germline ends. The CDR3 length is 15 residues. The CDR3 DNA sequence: TGTGCCAGCAGTTTATGGGGAACAGGGGGGGGAGAGCAGTTCTTC. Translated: CASSLWGTGGGEQFF.

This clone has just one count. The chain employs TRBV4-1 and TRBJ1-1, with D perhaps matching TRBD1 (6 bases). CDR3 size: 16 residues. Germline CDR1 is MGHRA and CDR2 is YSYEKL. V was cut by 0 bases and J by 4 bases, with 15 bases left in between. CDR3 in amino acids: CASSQDSTGSFTEAFF. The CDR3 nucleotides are TGCGCCAGCAGCCAAGACTCTACAGGGAGTTTCACTGAAGCTTTCTTT.

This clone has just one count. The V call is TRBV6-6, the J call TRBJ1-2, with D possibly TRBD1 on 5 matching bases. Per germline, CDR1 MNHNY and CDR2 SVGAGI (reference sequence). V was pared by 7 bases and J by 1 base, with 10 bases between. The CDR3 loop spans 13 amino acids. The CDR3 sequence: CASKLQVNYGYTF. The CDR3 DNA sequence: TGTGCCAGCAAATTACAGGTTAACTATGGCTACACCTTC.

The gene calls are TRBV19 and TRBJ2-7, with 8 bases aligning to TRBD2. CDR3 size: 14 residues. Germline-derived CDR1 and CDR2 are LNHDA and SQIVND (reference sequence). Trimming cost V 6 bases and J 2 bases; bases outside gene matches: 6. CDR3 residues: CASSETSGTYEQYF. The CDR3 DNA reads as TGTGCCAGTAGCGAAACTAGCGGAACCTACGAGCAGTACTTC.

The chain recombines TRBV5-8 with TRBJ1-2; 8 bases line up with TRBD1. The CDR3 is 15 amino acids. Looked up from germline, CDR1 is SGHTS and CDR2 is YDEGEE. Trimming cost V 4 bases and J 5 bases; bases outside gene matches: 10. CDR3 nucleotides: TGTGCCAGCAGCCCGGGACCGGACAGGGAGTATGGCTACACCTTC. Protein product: CASSPGPDREYGYTF.

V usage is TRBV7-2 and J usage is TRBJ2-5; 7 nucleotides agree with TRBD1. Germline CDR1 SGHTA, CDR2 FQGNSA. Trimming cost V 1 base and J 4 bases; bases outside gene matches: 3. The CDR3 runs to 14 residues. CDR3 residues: CASSLGRGLETQYF. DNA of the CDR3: TGTGCCAGCAGCTTAGGCAGGGGGTTAGAGACCCAGTACTTC.

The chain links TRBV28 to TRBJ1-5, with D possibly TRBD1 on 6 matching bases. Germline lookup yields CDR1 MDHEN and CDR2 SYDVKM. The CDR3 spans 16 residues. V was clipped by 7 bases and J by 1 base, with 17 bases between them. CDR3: CASMVGGDQSNQPQHF. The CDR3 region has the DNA TGTGCCAGCATGGTAGGGGGGGATCAAAGCAATCAGCCCCAGCATTTT.

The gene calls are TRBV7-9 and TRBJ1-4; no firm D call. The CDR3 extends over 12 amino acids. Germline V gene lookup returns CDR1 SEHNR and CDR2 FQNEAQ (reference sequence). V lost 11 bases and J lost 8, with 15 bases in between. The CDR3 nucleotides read TGTGCCTCAGCGTCTTTGGAGGAAAAACTGTTTTTT. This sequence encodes CASASLEEKLFF.